A selection of T cell receptor beta chains follows, all from one sample in a study of blood T cell repertoires in COVID-19. Method: immunoSEQ multiplex PCR; TCRdb's copy keeps in-frame clones and lacks some. The profile shows about 55,000 clones, around 83% of them singletons. Sequenced: peripheral blood. The source of these receptors is an older woman with acute or convalescent COVID-19. CDR3s leave out the opening cysteine and the closing phenylalanine or tryptophan. A clone size is listed for some rows: how often the clone was seen (once, few, many), or a class if it is expanded.

clone_size	v_call	j_call	cdr3_aa
once	TRBV9	TRBJ1-5	ASSPSTGGLQPQH
-	TRBV6-1	TRBJ2-6	ASSPNRDGANVLT
-	TRBV23-1	TRBJ1-5	ASSQSYIRRYRDNQPQH
-	TRBV28	TRBJ1-2	ASRTTSGYT
-	TRBV24-1	TRBJ2-3	ATSDRTGHTDTQY
-	TRBV11-3	TRBJ2-1	ASSLGRFSGTSGEQF
-	TRBV13	TRBJ2-2	ASRRTGESGELF
-	TRBV5-4	TRBJ1-2	ASSRTRVGTGEAGYT
few	TRBV28	TRBJ2-7	ASNPTGPPYEQY
-	TRBV4-2	TRBJ1-6	ASSQEIGRPLH
-	TRBV6-5	TRBJ1-1	ASSSDRKNTEAF
-	TRBV4-2	TRBJ2-7	ASSQRTSGDSYEQY
-	TRBV30	TRBJ1-2	ARDSRGYGYT
-	TRBV10-3	TRBJ1-3	AMGQGAGNTIY
-	TRBV6-5	TRBJ1-6	ASSYPGLNTLH
few	TRBV6-5	TRBJ1-6	ASSLTGTALH
few	TRBV4-1	TRBJ2-1	ASSPSREYNEQF
-	TRBV4-2	TRBJ2-1	ASSQDPHLAGGSDEQF
-	TRBV5-1	TRBJ1-4	ASSPPGGNNEKLF
-	TRBV7-2	TRBJ1-2	ASSLNPINGYT
once	TRBV18	TRBJ1-1	ASSPAGNTEAF
few	TRBV9	TRBJ2-3	ASSPRIGDTQY
once	TRBV7-2	TRBJ1-1	ASSFFRGEAF
-	TRBV2	TRBJ1-6	ASSERRTGSSYNSPLH
-	TRBV12-5	TRBJ1-1	ASAGGGLNTEAF
-	TRBV6-1	TRBJ1-4	ASSDGTGGNEKLF
-	TRBV28	TRBJ1-1	ASSPHREGDTEAF
once	TRBV13	TRBJ1-3	ASSSSDSISGNTIY
-	TRBV3-1/TRBV3-2	TRBJ2-4	ASSRQQNIQY